The entry that follows covers one T cell receptor beta chain sequence. Per the original methods: The assay estimated nucleated cells by amplifying reference gene primers. The assay was immunoSEQ multiplex PCR, and TCRdb's table has in-frame clones only and misses some. That table furnishes V, J and clone size, whereas the DNA furnished D and trimming. The sample carries more than 150,000 clones, roughly 88% recorded once. This sample is drawn from a study of blood T cell repertoires in COVID-19. Germline V gene data show CDR1 as LNHNV and CDR2 as YYDKDF (reference sequence). The length of the CDR3 is 15 residues. V lost 6 bases to trimming and J lost 3 bases, with 17 bases between them.

The receptor was isolated from a woman in her fifties or sixties with acute or convalescent COVID-19. Sequenced material: peripheral blood. The rearrangement links TRBV15 to TRBJ2-5; tentative D call: TRBD2 (7 bases). DNA for the CDR3: TGTGCCACCAGTGTTCAAGGGGGGGCCAAAGAGACCCAGTACTTC. It translates to CATSVQGGAKETQYF.